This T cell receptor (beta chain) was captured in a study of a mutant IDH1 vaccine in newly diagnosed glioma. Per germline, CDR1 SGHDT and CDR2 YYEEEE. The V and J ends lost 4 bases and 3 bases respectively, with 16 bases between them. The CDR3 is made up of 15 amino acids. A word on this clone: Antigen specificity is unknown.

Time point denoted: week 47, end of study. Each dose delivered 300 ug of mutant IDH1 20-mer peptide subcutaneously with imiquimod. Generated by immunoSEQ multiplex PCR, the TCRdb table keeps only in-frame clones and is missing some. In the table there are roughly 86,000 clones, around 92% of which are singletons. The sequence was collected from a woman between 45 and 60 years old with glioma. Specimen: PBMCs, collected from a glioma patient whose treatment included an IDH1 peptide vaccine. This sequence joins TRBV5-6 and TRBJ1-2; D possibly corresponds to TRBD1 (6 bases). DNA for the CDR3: TGTGCCAGCAGCCTATCCCCAGGGGTCTACTATGGCTACACCTTC. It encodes CASSLSPGVYYGYTF.